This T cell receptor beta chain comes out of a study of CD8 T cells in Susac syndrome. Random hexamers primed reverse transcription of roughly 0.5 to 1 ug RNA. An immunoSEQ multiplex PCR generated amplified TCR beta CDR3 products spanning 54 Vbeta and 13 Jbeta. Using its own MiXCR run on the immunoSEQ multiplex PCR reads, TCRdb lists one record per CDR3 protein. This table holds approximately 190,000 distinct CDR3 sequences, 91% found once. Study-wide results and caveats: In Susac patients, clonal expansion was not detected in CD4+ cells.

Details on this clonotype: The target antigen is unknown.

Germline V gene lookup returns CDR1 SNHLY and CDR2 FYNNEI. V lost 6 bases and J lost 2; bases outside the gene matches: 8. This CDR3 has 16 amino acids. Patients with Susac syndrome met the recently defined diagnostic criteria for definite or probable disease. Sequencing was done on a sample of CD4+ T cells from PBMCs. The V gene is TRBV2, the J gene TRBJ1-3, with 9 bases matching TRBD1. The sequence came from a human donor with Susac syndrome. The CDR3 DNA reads TGTGCCAGCAGCCCCGGACAGGGGATCACTGGAAACACCATATATTTT. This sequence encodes CASSPGQGITGNTIYF.